This is a list of T cell receptor beta chains from one sample in a study of neurological immune-mediated disorders. TCRdb fed the 5' RACE reads into MiXCR, producing one record per CDR3 protein. The sample shows around 80,000 distinct CDR3 sequences, around 10% of them seen only once. Sample: PBMCs. All receptors derive from a middle-aged man in good health. CDR3s leave out the opening cysteine and the closing phenylalanine or tryptophan. Each record gives: D gene, V gene, J gene, CDR3 protein. D genes are given only for firm matches.

>TRBD1|TRBV5-1|TRBJ1-2
ASSLRPDRGNGYT
>NA|TRBV7-8|TRBJ1-3
ASSPTSSSGNTIY
>NA|TRBV19|TRBJ2-7
ARLTGRTPYEQY
>TRBD1|TRBV12-3/TRBV12-4|TRBJ2-6
ASTLLPGQGKSGANVLT
>NA|TRBV7-2|TRBJ1-5
ASSLSRNQPQH
>NA|TRBV3-1|TRBJ2-2
ASSQRRKTGELF
>TRBD2|TRBV3-1|TRBJ2-1
ASSPTLSLAGGSGEF
>NA|TRBV28|TRBJ1-2
ASSFSGDGYT
>NA|TRBV5-1|TRBJ2-1
ASTQESLHNEQF
>TRBD2|TRBV5-5|TRBJ2-1
ASSPTSGSYEQF
>NA|TRBV27|TRBJ2-3
ASGYTGDTQY
>NA|TRBV6-2/TRBV6-3|TRBJ1-1
ASSSSGIIYTEAF
>NA|TRBV5-1|TRBJ2-5
ASTIDTGAQETQY
>NA|TRBV6-2/TRBV6-3|TRBJ2-1
ASISGSYNEQF
>NA|TRBV12-3/TRBV12-4|TRBJ1-5
ASSADRTGQPQH
>NA|TRBV20-1|TRBJ2-7
SAKQYEQY
>NA|TRBV20-1|TRBJ1-3
SARNLSGNTIY
>TRBD1|TRBV6-1|TRBJ2-3
ASSAPDRADTQY
>NA|TRBV14|TRBJ2-7
ASSQDAGGFDEQY
>NA|TRBV20-1|TRBJ2-1
SAPPGVSSYNEQF
>TRBD2|TRBV11-3|TRBJ2-5
ASSLGSGGPAETQY
>TRBD1|TRBV6-5|TRBJ1-3
ASSYSRGAPTGAKNTIY
>NA|TRBV30|TRBJ2-7
AWSVIEYEQY
>NA|TRBV6-5|TRBJ2-3
ASSQRQRTDTQY
>NA|TRBV7-9|TRBJ1-3
ASSLALTDGVFSGNTIY
>NA|TRBV10-1|TRBJ2-3
ASSPDYPTDTQY